Listed here are 13 T cell receptor beta chains from one sample, sequenced in a study of blood T cell repertoires in COVID-19. Libraries were prepared by immunoSEQ multiplex PCR; TCRdb keeps only in-frame clonotypes and omits some of them. The sample yields approximately 310,000 clones, less than 85% seen once. Sequences were obtained from PBMCs or T cells enriched from blood (not recorded which). The receptors here all came from a woman aged 25-40 years who had been exposed to COVID-19.

A single count supports this clone. This sequence joins TRBV7-6 and TRBJ2-1, with TRBD2 matching 7 bases. Trimming cost V 6 bases and J 1 base; bases outside gene matches: 9. The germline gives CDR1 SGHVS, CDR2 FNYEAQ. The CDR3 covers 16 residues. The CDR3 loop is CASSRGSGNSYNEQFF. CDR3 bases: TGTGCCAGCAGTCGCGGGAGCGGGAATTCCTACAATGAGCAGTTCTTC.

The gene calls are TRBV19 and TRBJ1-3; TRBD1 matches 7 bases. The CDR3 is 15 residues long. CDR1 is LNHDA and CDR2 is SQIVND in the germline V gene (reference sequence). V gave up 8 bases and J gave up 2 bases; unmatched junction bases: 9. DNA of the CDR3: TGTGCCAGTCTTAATCCGACAGGGCCTGGAAACACCATATATTTT. Its translation is CASLNPTGPGNTIYF.

This sequence joins TRBV19 and TRBJ1-1; TRBD1 might be the D (6 bases). Between the trimmed V and J ends, which lost 3 bases and 4 bases, there was a span of 12 bases. Germline V gene data show CDR1 as LNHDA and CDR2 as SQIVND (reference sequence). The CDR3 runs 14 residues. CDR3 sequence (DNA): TGTGCCAGTAGTATCCGGGGAGGGGGCACTGAAGCTTTCTTT. Its translation: CASSIRGGGTEAFF.

The chain employs TRBV5-4 and TRBJ2-2; 9 bases line up with TRBD1. Germline V lookup: CDR1 SGHNT, CDR2 YYREEE (reference sequence). The CDR3 length is 15 residues. The ends lost 6 bases at V and 4 bases at J; junction bases unmatched: 7. CDR3 DNA sequence: TGTGCCAGCACAAAACAGGGGGCCGGCACCGGGGAGCTGTTTTTT. Encoded protein: CASTKQGAGTGELFF.

This chain connects TRBV5-1 to TRBJ1-1; no clear D. CDR1 SGHRS and CDR2 YFSETQ come from the germline V gene. Trimming removed 4 bases at V and 1 base at J, with 11 bases between. This CDR3 has 14 residues. The CDR3 reads CASSPLGKNTEAFF. CDR3 DNA: TGCGCCAGCAGCCCACTAGGGAAGAACACTGAAGCTTTCTTT.

This rearrangement joins TRBV30 to TRBJ1-1, with a weak D call TRBD1 (5 bases). The germline V gene encodes CDR1 GTSNPN and CDR2 SVGIG (reference sequence). Trimming removed 8 bases at V and 0 bases at J, with 13 bases between. The CDR3 has 13 residues. CDR3 sequence: CARDGKMNTEAFF. The CDR3 DNA reads as TGTGCCAGGGACGGGAAGATGAACACTGAAGCTTTCTTT. The full variable domain, rest sourced from reference TRBV30 and TRBJ1-1, is SQTIHQWPATLVQPVGSPLSLECTVEGTSNPNLYWYRQAAGRGLQLLFYSVGIGQISSEVPQNLSASRPQDRQFILSSKKLLLSDSGFYLCARDGKMNTEAFFGQGTRLTVV.

The chain carries TRBV12-3 or TRBV12-4 and TRBJ2-3; D may be TRBD1 (6 bases). The CDR3 is 13 amino acids. The V end lost 4 bases, the J end lost 5 bases, and 10 bases lay between the germline ends. CDR3 amino acids: CASSSQGRDTQYF. CDR3 in DNA: TGTGCCAGCAGTTCGCAGGGGAGAGATACGCAGTATTTT.

This rearrangement joins TRBV12-3 or TRBV12-4 to TRBJ2-7, with 10 bases lining up with TRBD2. This CDR3 spans 13 amino acids. V lost 6 bases and J lost 1; bases outside the gene matches: 0. CDR3 residues: CASRLAGSYEQYF. As DNA, the CDR3 is TGTGCCAGCAGACTAGCGGGATCCTACGAGCAGTACTTC.

Details on this clone: Other DNA variants within this sample encode the same CDR3. The V call is TRBV19, the J call TRBJ1-1; D unclear. V gave up 3 bases and J gave up 0 bases, with 5 bases separating them. This CDR3 is built from 13 residues. Germline V gene data show CDR1 as LNHDA and CDR2 as SQIVND (reference sequence). The CDR3 region is CASSMAVNTEAFF. The DNA for the CDR3 is TGTGCCAGTAGTATGGCGGTGAACACTGAAGCTTTCTTT.

This clone is a singleton in its sample. J is TRBJ1-1 and V is TRBV29-1, with TRBD1 matching 7 bases. After removal of 1 base from V and 3 bases from J, the junction contained 14 bases not matched to a gene. The V gene's germline CDR1 is SQVTM and CDR2 ANQGSEA. This CDR3 has 17 amino acids. Here the CDR3 DNA reads TGCAGCGTTGAAGCACTGACAGGGAACTGTTCAGACACTGAAGCTTTCTTT. Its translation is CSVEALTGNCSDTEAFF.

The chain joins TRBV6-5 to TRBJ1-1; 9 positions agree with TRBD1. The trim removed 6 bases at V and 6 bases at J, leaving 11 bases unmatched. From germline, CDR1 is MNHEY and CDR2 SVGAGI. This CDR3 spans 15 amino acids. CDR3 protein: CASRDLQGAHAEAFF. In DNA, the CDR3 is TGTGCCAGCAGGGACTTACAGGGGGCGCACGCTGAAGCTTTCTTT.

On this clone itself: At one end, the junction sequence differs from germline, possibly due to a read error. The rearrangement links TRBV7-7 to TRBJ2-5, with D hard to call. The CDR3 is 11 residues long. CDR1 is SSHAT and CDR2 is FNYEAQ in the germline V gene (reference sequence). The DNA for the CDR3 is TGTGCTAGCAGCGCGCAAGAGACCCAGTACTTC. Protein product: CASSAQETQYF.

This chain connects TRBV4-1 to TRBJ2-5, with D uncertain. Germline V lookup: CDR1 MGHRA, CDR2 YSYEKL. V lost 1 base, J lost 2 bases, and 5 bases lay in between. The CDR3 contains 13 residues. The CDR3 reads CASSQASQETQYF. The CDR3 nucleotides read TGCGCCAGCAGCCAAGCTAGTCAAGAGACCCAGTACTTC.